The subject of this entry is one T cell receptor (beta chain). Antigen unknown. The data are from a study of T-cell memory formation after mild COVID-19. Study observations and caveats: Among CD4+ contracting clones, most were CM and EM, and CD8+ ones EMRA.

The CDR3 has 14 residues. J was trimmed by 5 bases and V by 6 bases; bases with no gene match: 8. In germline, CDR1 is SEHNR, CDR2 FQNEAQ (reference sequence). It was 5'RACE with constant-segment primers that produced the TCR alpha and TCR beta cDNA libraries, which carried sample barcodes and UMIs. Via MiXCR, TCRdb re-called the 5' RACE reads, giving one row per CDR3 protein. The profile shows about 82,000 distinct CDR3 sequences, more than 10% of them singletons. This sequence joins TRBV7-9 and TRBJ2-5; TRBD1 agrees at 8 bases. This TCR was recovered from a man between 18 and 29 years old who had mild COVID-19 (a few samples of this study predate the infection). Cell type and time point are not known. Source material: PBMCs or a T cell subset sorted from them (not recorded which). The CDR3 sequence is CASSFDRGGETQYF. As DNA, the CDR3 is TGTGCCAGCAGTTTCGACAGGGGCGGGGAGACCCAGTACTTC.